This is a list of T cell receptor beta chains from one sample in a study of cytomegalovirus exposure and HLA in healthy donors. Clones were sequenced by immunoSEQ multiplex PCR, and TCRdb holds only the in-frame ones, with some missing. Of more than 65,000 clones listed, 76% are singletons. Sample: PBMCs. The origin of the receptors is a man in his forties or fifties in good health and CMV-seronegative. The CDR3 runs from the conserved cysteine through the conserved F or W. A D gene is named only where the DNA matches it firmly. Not every row has a clone size; where given, it reads once, few, many or a size class.

abundance	v_gene	d_gene	j_gene	CDR3aa	CDR3nt
few	TRBV6-5	NA	TRBJ1-1	CASSARRETEAFF	TGTGCCAGCAGCGCCCGGAGGGAAACTGAAGCTTTCTTT
NA	TRBV27	TRBD2	TRBJ2-3	CASSPLGGAQSYTQYF	TGTGCCAGCAGTCCCCTCGGGGGGGCTCAATCCTATACGCAGTATTTT
NA	TRBV10-3	NA	TRBJ2-7	CAISSGESREQYF	TGTGCCATCTCTTCAGGGGAGAGCCGCGAGCAGTACTTC
NA	TRBV5-6	NA	TRBJ2-7	CASSLGGYEQYF	TGTGCCAGCAGCTTGGGAGGGTACGAGCAGTACTTC
NA	TRBV2	NA	TRBJ2-7	CANGGRCEQYF	TGTGCCAACGGGGGACGATGCGAGCAGTACTTC
NA	TRBV13	TRBD2	TRBJ2-1	CASSLSGSGGAYEQFF	TGTGCCAGCAGCTTATCTGGAAGCGGGGGGGCTTATGAGCAGTTCTTC
NA	TRBV19	NA	TRBJ2-7	CASSPDSHSYEQYF	TGTGCCAGTAGCCCAGACAGTCACTCCTACGAGCAGTACTTC
NA	TRBV5-1	TRBD1	TRBJ1-1	CASSGGQLNTEAFF	TGCGCCAGCAGCGGGGGACAGTTGAACACTGAAGCTTTCTTT
NA	TRBV9	TRBD2	TRBJ2-5	CASSVDGLAGGETQYF	TGTGCCAGCAGCGTAGACGGCCTAGCGGGGGGAGAGACCCAGTACTTC
NA	TRBV28	NA	TRBJ1-2	CASRGLQGSGYTF	TGTGCCAGCAGAGGCCTCCAGGGTTCTGGCTACACCTTC
few	TRBV13	TRBD1	TRBJ1-1	CASSLGTGGRAFF	TGTGCCAGCAGCTTAGGGACAGGGGGCCGAGCTTTCTTT
NA	TRBV6-5	TRBD1	TRBJ1-2	CASRQGYGYTF	TGTGCCAGCAGACAGGGGTATGGCTACACCTTC
NA	TRBV7-9	NA	TRBJ2-2	CASSLDRNPNTGELFF	TGTGCCAGCAGCTTAGACAGGAACCCGAACACCGGGGAGCTGTTTTTT
NA	TRBV6-6	NA	TRBJ2-3	CAISGRLAPDTQYF	TGTGCCATCTCAGGAAGGCTAGCCCCAGATACGCAGTATTTT
once	TRBV27	NA	TRBJ2-3	CASQGPITDTQYF	TGTGCCAGTCAGGGCCCGATCACAGATACGCAGTATTTT
once	TRBV5-3	TRBD2	TRBJ2-1	CARSWGLGLAFNEQFF	TGTGCCAGAAGCTGGGGATTGGGACTAGCTTTTAATGAGCAGTTCTTC
NA	TRBV10-3	NA	TRBJ1-6	CAISRTDNNSPLHF	TGTGCCATCAGCAGGACAGACAATAATTCACCCCTCCACTTT
NA	TRBV9	TRBD1	TRBJ2-7	CASSSGQGFSYEQYF	TGTGCCAGCAGCTCCGGACAGGGCTTCTCCTACGAGCAGTACTTC
few	TRBV6-6	TRBD1	TRBJ1-3	CASIIGTGGMYTIYF	TGTGCCAGCATCATCGGGACAGGGGGGATGTACACCATATATTTT
NA	TRBV27	NA	TRBJ2-6	CASSTHAQGSGANVLTF	TGTGCCAGCAGTACGCACGCCCAGGGGTCTGGGGCCAACGTCCTGACTTTC
NA	TRBV4-1	NA	TRBJ2-7	CASSQDRQNPSEQYF	TGCGCCAGCAGCCAAGATCGACAAAATCCCAGCGAGCAGTACTTC
NA	TRBV5-1	TRBD2	TRBJ2-5	CASSASSGGETQYF	TGCGCCAGCAGCGCCTCGAGCGGGGGAGAGACCCAGTACTTC
NA	TRBV5-1	NA	TRBJ1-2	CASSLFGESNGYTF	TGCGCCAGCAGCTTGTTCGGGGAGTCGAATGGCTACACCTTC
NA	TRBV7-2	TRBD2	TRBJ2-1	CASSPPERGTPYNEQFF	TGTGCCAGCAGCCCTCCAGAGCGGGGGACCCCCTACAATGAGCAGTTCTTC
NA	TRBV6-5	NA	TRBJ1-1	CASRNSMNTEAFF	TGTGCCAGCAGGAACTCAATGAACACTGAAGCTTTCTTT
NA	TRBV4-3	TRBD1	TRBJ1-6	CASSQSTGGYDNSPLHF	TGCGCCAGCAGCCAATCTACAGGGGGCTACGATAATTCACCCCTCCACTTT
NA	TRBV4-1	NA	TRBJ2-6	CASSQGQGSGANVLTF	TGCGCCAGCAGCCAAGGTCAGGGATCAGGGGCCAACGTCCTGACTTTC
NA	TRBV11-2	TRBD2	TRBJ2-1	CASSSISGGAFNEQFF	TGTGCCAGCAGCTCCATTAGCGGGGGGGCCTTTAATGAGCAGTTCTTC
NA	TRBV7-2	TRBD2	TRBJ2-7	CASSQLAGGSYEQYF	TGTGCCAGCAGCCAACTAGCGGGGGGCTCCTACGAGCAGTACTTC
NA	TRBV9	TRBD1	TRBJ2-6	CASSDRQGTGANVLTF	TGTGCCAGCAGCGATCGACAGGGGACCGGGGCCAACGTCCTGACTTTC
NA	TRBV5-5	NA	TRBJ1-3	CASSLAVSGNTIYF	TGTGCCAGCAGCTTGGCTGTATCCGGAAACACCATATATTTT
NA	TRBV7-3	TRBD1	TRBJ2-1	CASSLTRTGFNEQFF	TGTGCCAGCAGCTTAACTAGGACAGGGTTCAATGAGCAGTTCTTC
NA	TRBV19	TRBD1	TRBJ2-7	CASSSRDRAYEQYF	TGTGCCAGTAGTAGCCGGGACAGGGCCTACGAGCAGTACTTC
NA	TRBV18	TRBD2	TRBJ2-1	CASSPFDPKTSGGAGEQFF	TGTGCCAGCTCACCGTTCGACCCCAAGACTAGCGGGGGGGCGGGTGAGCAGTTCTTC
NA	TRBV7-8	NA	TRBJ2-6	CASSLASIRGSGANVLTF	TGTGCCAGCAGCTTAGCGTCGATTCGGGGGTCTGGGGCCAACGTCCTGACTTTC
NA	TRBV5-6	NA	TRBJ1-5	CASSLGAGTSNQPQHF	TGTGCCAGCAGCTTGGGTGCGGGGACGAGCAATCAGCCCCAGCATTTT
NA	TRBV28	NA	TRBJ1-1	CASSLYEEGPIGAFF	TGTGCCAGCAGTTTATATGAAGAGGGTCCGATAGGAGCTTTCTTT
once	TRBV7-6	NA	TRBJ1-1	CASSSGIQGPFF	TGTGCCAGCAGCTCCGGGATACAGGGACCTTTCTTT
NA	TRBV6-1	NA	TRBJ1-2	CASSPSSFSLYGYTF	TGTGCCAGCAGTCCTTCCAGTTTTAGCCTCTATGGCTACACCTTC
NA	TRBV28	TRBD1	TRBJ1-1	CASRLSGGLNTEAFF	TGTGCCAGCAGACTCTCAGGGGGCCTGAACACTGAAGCTTTCTTT
NA	TRBV27	TRBD2	TRBJ2-7	CASSPWRGGDEQYF	TGTGCCAGCAGTCCCTGGCGGGGGGGGGACGAGCAGTACTTC
NA	TRBV30	NA	TRBJ1-2	CACLYAGPLGGYTF	TGTGCCTGTCTATATGCCGGTCCACTCGGGGGCTACACCTTC
few	TRBV6-5	TRBD1	TRBJ2-7	CASKRAGGYEQYF	TGTGCCAGCAAACGGGCAGGGGGTTACGAGCAGTACTTC
few	TRBV14	NA	TRBJ1-5	CASSQDGSVYPAGLLGNQPQHF	TGTGCCAGCAGCCAAGATGGGTCAGTCTATCCCGCTGGGCTTTTGGGCAATCAGCCCCAGCATTTT
NA	TRBV6-4	TRBD2	TRBJ2-5	CASSPSGTAETQYF	TGTGCCAGCAGTCCAAGCGGGACGGCCGAGACCCAGTACTTC